This TCR beta chain was captured by sequencing in a study of a mutant IDH1 vaccine in newly diagnosed glioma. The overall study: Following radiotherapy alone, or alongside temozolomide cycles, vaccination was started after an interval of 4-6 weeks. Therapy received beforehand was radiotherapy, temozolomide, or both, with most patients given both.

Trimming removed 1 base from V and 11 bases from J, with 18 bases in between. CDR3 length: 15 residues. The germline CDR1 and CDR2 sequences are LGHNA and YNFKEQ. In regard to this clone: The antigen is undetermined.

Time point denoted: week 47, end of study. What each vaccine dose contained was 300 ug of mutant IDH1 20-mer peptide, accompanied by topical imiquimod. Method: immunoSEQ multiplex PCR; TCRdb's copy keeps in-frame clones and lacks some. The data show tens of thousands of clones, roughly 84% seen once. This sample comprised PBMCs, obtained from a glioma patient whose treatment included an IDH1 peptide vaccine. The chain joins TRBV4-2 to TRBJ1-5; D might be TRBD1 (5 bases). This sequence originates from a woman aged 25 to 39 with glioma. Some clones in this sample may be carry-over from other donors' samples. CDR3 amino acids: CASSQVGGGRTAQHF. For the CDR3, the DNA is TGTGCCAGCAGCCAAGTCGGGGGGGGACGCACAGCCCAGCATTTT.